This T cell receptor beta chain derives from a study of Ad26.COV2.S vaccination and SARS-CoV-2 variants. Measured with immunoSEQ multiplex PCR; TCRdb has only the in-frame clones, and not every one. The sample carries about 330,000 clones, roughly 90% recorded once. The germline V gene has CDR1 LGHNA and CDR2 YSLEER. The CDR3 consists of 15 residues. V was shortened by 1 base and J by 1 base, with 5 bases between the two germline ends. As to treatment: some 20 received Ad26.COV2.S at low or high dose, single or two shots; 5 received placebo; per-sample allocation not given. Sampling took place 63 days after the first vaccine or placebo injection.

The rearrangement joins TRBV4-3 to TRBJ2-6, with D uncertain. Sample: peripheral blood, taken in a trial of Ad26.COV2.S vaccine versus placebo. The TCR originated in a person between 18 and 60 years old who received the Ad26.COV2.S COVID-19 vaccine or a placebo. CDR3 protein: CASSQVGSGANVLTF. DNA of the CDR3: TGCGCCAGCAGCCAAGTGGGATCTGGGGCCAACGTCCTGACTTTC.